The source of this T cell receptor (beta chain) is a study of blood T cell repertoires in COVID-19. The wider study: T cells, B-cell-depleted T cells, or PBMCs provided the cDNA or gDNA that served as material.

Authors' analysis steps: Amplifying reference gene primers gave estimates of nucleated cell counts. Profiling relied on immunoSEQ multiplex PCR, and the TCRdb table lists in-frame clones only, not all of them. The V and J calls and the clone size are those of that table, but D and trimming were determined from the DNA. This sample carries under 250,000 clones, roughly 84% of them seen once, and the ten largest clones take about 5.1%. Material for sequencing was peripheral blood. This receptor was taken from a woman aged 60-70 years who had recovered from COVID-19.

The CDR3 is CAWSVLGNTIYF. Written as DNA, the CDR3 is TGTGCCTGGAGTGTACTAGGAAACACCATATATTTT. The chain combines TRBV30 with TRBJ1-3; no definite D call. CDR1 is GTSNPN and CDR2 is SVGIG in the germline V gene (reference sequence). This CDR3 has 12 amino acids. Between the trimmed V and J ends, which lost 0 bases and 4 bases, there was a span of 4 bases.